These 18 T cell receptor beta chains originate from one sample sequenced in a study of blood T cell repertoires in COVID-19. TCRdb's table, derived via immunoSEQ multiplex PCR, lists solely in-frame clones and lacks some. The sample holds around 700,000 clones, approximately 90% seen once. The source material was peripheral blood. Source of these receptors: a woman aged 18-29 years with acute or convalescent COVID-19.

V is TRBV3-1 (or the pseudogene TRBV3-2) and J is TRBJ2-2; the D is unclear. Germline-derived CDR1 and CDR2 are LGHDT and YNNKEL (reference sequence). CDR3 length equals 12 residues. V was clipped by 7 bases and J by 6 bases, with 9 bases between them. The CDR3 region is CASTSTAGELFF. CDR3 bases: TGTGCCAGCACGAGTACCGCCGGGGAGCTGTTTTTT.

V gene TRBV6-5 combines with J gene TRBJ2-7; TRBD1 is a possible D gene (5 bases). CDR1 MNHEY and CDR2 SVGAGI come from the germline V gene. The V and J ends lost 7 bases and 0 bases respectively, with 13 bases between them. This CDR3 region has 14 residues. CDR3 loop: CASTGRANSYEQYF. The CDR3 DNA follows: TGTGCCAGCACAGGCAGGGCCAACTCCTACGAGCAGTACTTC.

The chain carries TRBV27 and TRBJ2-1, with D possibly TRBD1 on 5 matching bases. Germline V CDR1 and CDR2: MNHEY, SMNVEV (reference sequence). Trimming removed 5 bases at V and 9 bases at J, with 14 bases between. The CDR3 is made up of 13 amino acids. Here the CDR3 reads CASSPSQASEQFF. The CDR3 coding sequence is TGTGCCAGCAGTCCATCACAGGCGAGTGAGCAGTTCTTC.

This chain links TRBV7-2 with TRBJ1-5, with 7 bases lining up with TRBD1. Germline assignment: CDR1 SGHTA and CDR2 FQGNSA. The CDR3 has 16 amino acids. V was clipped by 1 base and J by 3 bases; unmatched bases: 6. Here the CDR3 reads CASSLGAGGPNQPQHF. The CDR3 bases are TGTGCCAGCAGCTTAGGGGCAGGGGGACCCAATCAGCCCCAGCATTTT. Complete variable domain (other parts from reference TRBV7-2 and TRBJ1-5): GAGVSQSPSNKVTEKGKDVELRCDPISGHTALYWYRQSLGQGLEFLIYFQGNSAPDKSGLPSDRFSAERTGGSVSTLTIQRTQQEDSAVYLCASSLGAGGPNQPQHFGDGTRLSIL.

This sequence joins TRBV19 and TRBJ2-1; 10 bases line up with TRBD2. J was trimmed by 1 base and V by 9 bases; bases with no gene match: 6. The V gene's germline CDR1 is LNHDA and CDR2 SQIVND (reference sequence). The CDR3 is made up of 15 amino acids. The CDR3 nucleotides read TGTGCCAGCACGACTAGCGGGCATTCCTACAATGAGCAGTTCTTC. Its protein product is CASTTSGHSYNEQFF.

The CDR3 nucleotides are TGTGCCAGCAGCTTGCGTCCAAGCATTAACTCCTACGAGCAGTACTTC. Its protein product is CASSLRPSINSYEQYF. This chain connects TRBV14 to TRBJ2-7; no firm D call. Per the germline V gene, CDR1 is SGHDN and CDR2 is FVKESK. The CDR3 has 16 residues. V lost 5 bases, J lost 0 bases, and 17 bases lay in between.

V and J are TRBV6-5 and TRBJ2-1, with TRBD2 identical over 8 bases. The CDR3 runs 14 residues. Germline assignment: CDR1 MNHEY and CDR2 SVGAGI. V lost 2 bases and J lost 7; bases outside the gene matches: 4. This CDR3 is CASSYRTSLNEQFF. The DNA of the CDR3 is TGTGCCAGCAGTTACCGGACTAGCTTAAATGAGCAGTTCTTC.

The chain combines TRBV3-1 (or the pseudogene TRBV3-2) with TRBJ1-1; D ambiguous. CDR1 and CDR2 (germline): LGHDT, YNNKEL (reference sequence). The length of the CDR3 is 12 residues. V shed 2 bases and J shed 6 bases, with 7 bases lying between them. DNA for the CDR3: TGTGCCAGCAGCCAATCGGAGGCTGAAGCTTTCTTT. Its protein product is CASSQSEAEAFF.

The J gene is TRBJ2-7, the V gene TRBV27; weak D call: TRBD1 (6 bases). Trimming removed 8 bases at V and 3 bases at J, with 17 bases between. The germline V gene encodes CDR1 MNHEY and CDR2 SMNVEV (reference sequence). There are 14 residues in the CDR3. CDR3 sequence reads: CASGMPGHNYEQYF. CDR3 in DNA: TGTGCCAGCGGAATGCCGGGACACAACTACGAGCAGTACTTC.

The sample holds a few counts of this clone. The V and J genes are TRBV2 and TRBJ1-5, with a possible D match to TRBD1 (5 bases). CDR3 length: 15 amino acids. Germline CDR1 SNHLY, CDR2 FYNNEI. The V gene lost 4 bases and the J gene lost 6 bases, with 16 bases spanning the gap. The CDR3 sequence is CASSAAGEKGQPQHF. The CDR3 coding sequence is TGTGCCAGCAGTGCTGCGGGGGAAAAGGGTCAGCCCCAGCATTTT.

The J gene is TRBJ1-2, the V gene TRBV20-1; perhaps TRBD1 as D (5 bases). Trimming cost V 3 bases and J 7 bases, with 6 bases left between them. The germline CDR1 and CDR2 sequences are DFQATT and SNEGSKA (reference sequence). The CDR3 totals 10 residues. CDR3 amino acids: CSASRGGYTF. The CDR3 nucleotides are TGCAGTGCTAGTAGGGGTGGCTACACCTTC.

The genes are TRBV6-5 and TRBJ2-3; perhaps TRBD2 as D (5 bases). The germline V gene has CDR1 MNHEY and CDR2 SVGAGI. V was cut by 6 bases and J by 9 bases, with 16 bases left in between. The CDR3 extends over 13 amino acids. CDR3 loop: CASRPISEWTQYF. As DNA, the CDR3 is TGTGCCAGCAGGCCTATTAGCGAGTGGACGCAGTATTTT.

The gene calls are TRBV7-9 and TRBJ2-2, with TRBD2 matching over 8 bases. Germline V gene sequence: CDR1 SEHNR, CDR2 FQNEAQ (reference sequence). The CDR3 is 17 residues long. Trimming removed 1 base from V and 1 base from J; junction bases left unmatched: 5. The CDR3 nucleotides read TGTGCCAGCAGCTTAGAAGCGCTAGCGGGGAACACCGGGGAGCTGTTTTTT. It is translated as CASSLEALAGNTGELFF.

This clone was recorded only once. This chain joins TRBV2 and TRBJ2-3; TRBD2 is a possible D gene (6 bases). V gave up 2 bases and J gave up 1 base, with 13 bases separating them. This CDR3 contains 16 residues. Germline-derived CDR1 and CDR2 are SNHLY and FYNNEI. CDR3 sequence: CASSETGRGGTDTQYF. The CDR3 DNA reads as TGTGCCAGCAGTGAAACGGGGCGGGGAGGCACAGATACGCAGTATTTT.

The CDR3 is CASSVAGGPEAFF. The DNA for the CDR3 is TGTGCCAGCAGCGTAGCAGGGGGCCCTGAAGCTTTCTTT. The chain employs TRBV9 and TRBJ1-1, with 8 bases aligning to TRBD1. In germline, CDR1 is SGDLS, CDR2 YYNGEE. The CDR3 loop spans 13 amino acids. Losses at the gene ends were 0 bases for V and 6 bases for J; bases not matched to a gene: 1.

The CDR3 loop reads CATSRLGLAGVEDEQYF. The DNA for the CDR3 is TGTGCCACCAGCAGATTAGGACTAGCGGGGGTTGAAGACGAGCAGTACTTC. This chain uses TRBV15 with TRBJ2-7, with TRBD2 matching over 13 bases. Germline trimming cut 2 bases from V and 5 bases from J; bases unmatched to any gene: 9. The CDR3 loop spans 17 amino acids. Germline lookup yields CDR1 LNHNV and CDR2 YYDKDF (reference sequence). The full variable domain, completed using reference TRBV15 and TRBJ2-7, is DAMVIQNPRYQVTQFGKPVTLSCSQTLNHNVMYWYQQKSSQAPKLLFHYYDKDFNNEADTPDNFQSRRPNTSFCFLDIRSPGLGDTAMYLCATSRLGLAGVEDEQYFGPGTRLTVT.

The chain recombines TRBV21-1 with TRBJ2-7; the table gives TRBD1 as D, unverified against the DNA. TRBV21-1 is designated a pseudogene. This CDR3 is built from 14 residues. The CDR3 loop reads CASSKGAGAYEQYF. CDR3 in DNA: TGTGCCAGCAGCAAAGGGGCAGGGGCCTACGAGCAGTACTTC.

This clone was recorded a few times. V usage is TRBV7-9 and J usage is TRBJ1-2; the match to TRBD1 covers 8 bases. The CDR3 is 13 residues long. The trim removed 5 bases at V and 5 bases at J, leaving 4 bases unmatched. Per germline, CDR1 SEHNR and CDR2 FQNEAQ (reference sequence). CDR3 coding DNA: TGTGCCAGCAGCACCCGACAGGGGTATGGCTACACCTTC. Protein product: CASSTRQGYGYTF.